One T cell receptor beta chain is described in this entry. Its matching antigen is unknown. The data originate from a study of cytomegalovirus exposure and HLA in healthy donors. The V end lost 2 bases, the J end lost 0 bases, and 6 bases lay between the germline ends. Germline V lookup: CDR1 MNHNS, CDR2 SASEGT. This CDR3 spans 14 amino acids. The PCR contained 60 Vbeta and 13 Jbeta primers. The data were produced by immunoSEQ multiplex PCR, yet TCRdb's version contains in-frame clones alone and is incomplete. The repertoire holds 140,000 or so clones, over 70% seen once, with 1.5% to 2% in the top ten. Findings and limits, study-wide: TCR beta V- and J-gene trimming was later associated with a missense DCLRE1C variant. Rates of TCR association differed by HLA locus in a later analysis, with DRB1 highest and HLA-C lowest. Cytomegalovirus association was assigned to about 150 TCR beta chains. Further analysis, carried out later, found HLA-associated TCR beta chains more clonally expanded than equally common other chains.

This chain links TRBV6-1 with TRBJ2-3; no clear D. The clonotype was recovered from a woman aged 40 to 50 in good health and CMV-seronegative. The sequenced sample was PBMCs. The CDR3 spells CASSERTSTDTQYF. CDR3 nucleotide sequence: TGTGCCAGCAGTGAACGAACTAGCACAGATACGCAGTATTTT.